Sequencing of this T cell receptor (beta chain) was carried out in a study of cytomegalovirus exposure and HLA in healthy donors. About this clone: The antigen is unknown.

Study-wide findings and caveats: In vitro work confirmed that a few CMV-associated chains recognize CMV antigens. Cytomegalovirus-associated TCR beta chains were listed, numbering 150 to 200.

The PCR contained 60 Vbeta and 13 Jbeta primers. Sequencing was performed with immunoSEQ multiplex PCR; in TCRdb, only in-frame clones are kept and a portion is missing. In the table there are around 120,000 clones, more than 80% of which are singletons. The CDR3 extends over 14 amino acids. From germline, CDR1 is MRHNA and CDR2 SNTAGT. V was pared by 3 bases and J by 7 bases, with 12 bases between. Sequencing was performed on PBMCs. The TCR originated in a young man in good health and CMV-seronegative. The V call is TRBV6-4, the J call TRBJ1-4, with no clear D. CDR3 DNA: TGTGCCAGCAGTGATATGGACTGGGGTGAAAAACTGTTTTTT. As protein: CASSDMDWGEKLFF.